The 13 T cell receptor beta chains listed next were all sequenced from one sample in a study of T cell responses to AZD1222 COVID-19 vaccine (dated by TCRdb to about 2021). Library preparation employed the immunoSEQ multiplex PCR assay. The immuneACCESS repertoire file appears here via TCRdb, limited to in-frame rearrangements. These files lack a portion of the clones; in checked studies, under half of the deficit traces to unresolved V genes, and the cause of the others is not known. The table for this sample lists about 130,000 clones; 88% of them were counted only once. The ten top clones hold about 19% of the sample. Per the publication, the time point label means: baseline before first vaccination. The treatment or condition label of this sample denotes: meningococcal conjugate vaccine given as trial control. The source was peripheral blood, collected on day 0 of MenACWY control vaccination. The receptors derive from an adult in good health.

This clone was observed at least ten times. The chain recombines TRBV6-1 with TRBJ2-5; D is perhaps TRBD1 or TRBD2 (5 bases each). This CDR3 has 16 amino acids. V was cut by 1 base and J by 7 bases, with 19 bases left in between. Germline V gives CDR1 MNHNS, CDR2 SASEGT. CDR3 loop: CASSEGIGQGEGTQYF. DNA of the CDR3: TGTGCCAGCAGTGAAGGAATAGGGCAGGGTGAGGGGACCCAGTACTTC.

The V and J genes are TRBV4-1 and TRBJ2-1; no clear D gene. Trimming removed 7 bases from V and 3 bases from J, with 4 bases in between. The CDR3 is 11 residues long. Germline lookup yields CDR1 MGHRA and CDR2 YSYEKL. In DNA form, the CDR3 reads TGCGCCAGCAAAAACTACAATGAGCAGTTCTTC. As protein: CASKNYNEQFF.

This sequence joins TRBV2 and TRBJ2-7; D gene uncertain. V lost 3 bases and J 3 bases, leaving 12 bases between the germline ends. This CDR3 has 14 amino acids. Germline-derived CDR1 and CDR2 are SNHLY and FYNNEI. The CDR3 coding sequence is TGTGCCAGCAGTGATGGCGACGGGCTCTACGAGCAGTACTTC. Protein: CASSDGDGLYEQYF. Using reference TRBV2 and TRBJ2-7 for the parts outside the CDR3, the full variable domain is EPEVTQTPSHQVTQMGQEVILRCVPISNHLYFYWYRQILGQKVEFLVSFYNNEISEKSEIFDDQFSVERPDGSNFTLKIRSTKLEDSAMYFCASSDGDGLYEQYFGPGTRLTVT.

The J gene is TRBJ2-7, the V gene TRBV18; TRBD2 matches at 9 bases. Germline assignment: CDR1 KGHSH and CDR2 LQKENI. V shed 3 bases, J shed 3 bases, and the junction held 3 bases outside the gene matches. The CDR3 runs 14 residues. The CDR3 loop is CASSPSGSNYEQYF. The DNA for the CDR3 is TGTGCCAGCTCACCTAGCGGGAGTAACTACGAGCAGTACTTC.

The CDR3 reads CASSLAPGGHEKLFF. The CDR3 nucleotides are TGTGCCAGCAGCTTAGCCCCGGGGGGGCATGAAAAACTGTTTTTT. The chain combines TRBV11-2 with TRBJ1-4; D may be TRBD1 (6 bases). Trimming removed 1 base from V and 6 bases from J, with 12 bases in between. There are 15 residues in the CDR3. Germline assignment: CDR1 SGHAT and CDR2 FQNNGV.

CDR3 sequence: CASSRLTDTQYF. DNA of the CDR3: TGTGCCAGCAGCCGACTGACAGATACGCAGTATTTT. The chain carries TRBV25-1 and TRBJ2-3; no definite D call. Trimming left V 6 bases short and J 3 bases short, with 7 bases between. Per germline, CDR1 MGHDK and CDR2 SYGVNS. This CDR3 is 12 amino acids long. Using reference TRBV25-1 and TRBJ2-3 for the parts outside the CDR3, the full variable domain is EADIYQTPRYLVIGTGKKITLECSQTMGHDKMYWYQQDPGMELHLIHYSYGVNSTEKGDLSSESTVSRIRTEHFPLTLESARPSHTSQYLCASSRLTDTQYFGPGTRLTVL.

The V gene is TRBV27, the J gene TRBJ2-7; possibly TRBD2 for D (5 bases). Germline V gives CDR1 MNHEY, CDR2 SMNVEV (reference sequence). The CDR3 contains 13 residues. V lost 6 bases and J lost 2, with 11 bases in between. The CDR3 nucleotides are TGTGCCAGCAGACCTGGAGGTCCCTACGAGCAGTACTTC. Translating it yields CASRPGGPYEQYF.

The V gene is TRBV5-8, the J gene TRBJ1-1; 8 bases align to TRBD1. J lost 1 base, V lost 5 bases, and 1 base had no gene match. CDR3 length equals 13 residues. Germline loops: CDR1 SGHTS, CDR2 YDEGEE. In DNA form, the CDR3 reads TGTGCCAGCAGGCAGGGGGCGAACACTGAAGCTTTCTTT. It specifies CASRQGANTEAFF.

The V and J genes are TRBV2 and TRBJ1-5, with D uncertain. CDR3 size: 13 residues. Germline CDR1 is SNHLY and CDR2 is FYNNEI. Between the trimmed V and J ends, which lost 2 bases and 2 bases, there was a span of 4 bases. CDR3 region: CASSETGNQPQHF. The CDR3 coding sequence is TGTGCCAGCAGTGAAACTGGCAATCAGCCCCAGCATTTT.

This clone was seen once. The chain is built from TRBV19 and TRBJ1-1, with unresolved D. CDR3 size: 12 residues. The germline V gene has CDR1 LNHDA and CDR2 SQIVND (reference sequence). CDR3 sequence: CSTANANTEAFF. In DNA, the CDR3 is TGTTCCACAGCTAATGCGAACACTGAAGCTTTCTTT.

CDR3 nucleotides: TGTGCCAGCAGCACGACTAGAACAAGGCCAGATACGCAGTATTTT. Its translation: CASSTTRTRPDTQYF. The rearrangement uses TRBV9 and TRBJ2-3, with D tentatively TRBD2 (6 bases). V was cut by 4 bases and J by 4 bases, with 16 bases left in between. Germline V gene lookup returns CDR1 SGDLS and CDR2 YYNGEE. This CDR3 comprises 15 residues.

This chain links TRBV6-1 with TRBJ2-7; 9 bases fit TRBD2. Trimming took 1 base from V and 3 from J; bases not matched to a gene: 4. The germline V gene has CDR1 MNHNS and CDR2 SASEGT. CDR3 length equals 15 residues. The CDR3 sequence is CASSEDPAGGYEQYF. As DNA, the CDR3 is TGTGCCAGCAGTGAAGATCCAGCGGGGGGCTACGAGCAGTACTTC.

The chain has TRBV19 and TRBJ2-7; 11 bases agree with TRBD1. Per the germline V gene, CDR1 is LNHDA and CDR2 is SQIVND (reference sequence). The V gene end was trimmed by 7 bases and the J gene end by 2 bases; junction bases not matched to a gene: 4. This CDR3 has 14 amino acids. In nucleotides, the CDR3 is TGTGCCAGTATGGACAGGGGGCTACCCTACGAGCAGTACTTC. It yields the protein CASMDRGLPYEQYF.